This T cell receptor beta chain was captured in a study of T-cell memory formation after mild COVID-19. Whole-study context: TCR clusters were largely donor specific. Study conclusions and caveats: Pre-infection memory already had some responding clones, implying cross-reactive memory joined. Clones shrinking between day 15 and 85 showed a balanced CD4/CD8 split, and those that grew later tilted toward CD4+.

Germline CDR1 and CDR2: SGHAT and FQNNGV. J lost 5 bases, V lost 5 bases, and 14 bases had no gene match. The CDR3 spans 17 residues. Constant-segment primers were used for 5'RACE, and the resulting TCR alpha and TCR beta cDNA libraries carried sample barcodes and UMIs. TCRdb analysed the 5' RACE reads with MiXCR anew, one entry per CDR3 protein. The repertoire holds just under 50,000 distinct CDR3 sequences, with 12% as singletons. Concerning this clonotype itself: What it binds is not known.

This receptor was obtained from a man younger than 30 who had mild COVID-19 (a few samples of this study predate the infection). Cell type and time point are not known. The sequenced sample was PBMCs or a T cell subset sorted from them (not recorded which). This chain links TRBV11-2 with TRBJ2-2; 7 nucleotides match TRBD1. The CDR3: CASSLSPGTVGTGELFF. Written as DNA, the CDR3 is TGTGCCAGCAGCCTGTCTCCGGGGACAGTCGGAACCGGGGAGCTGTTTTTT.